This TCR beta chain was recovered during a study of T cells in Graves' hyperthyroidism and ophthalmopathy. V was pared by 0 bases and J by 9 bases, with 9 bases between. This CDR3 has 13 amino acids. Germline CDR1 is MNHEY and CDR2 is SVGEGT. This clonotype appeared many times. Stable Graves' hyperthyroidism denoted no ophthalmopathy progression over 18 months. RNA transcripts provided the source from which TCR beta CDR3 regions were amplified. First-round RT-PCR targeting the TCR CDR3 was performed with the HTBI primer set. TCRdb re-derived calls from the multiplex PCR reads in MiXCR, one entry per CDR3 protein. The sample shows under 700,000 distinct CDR3 sequences, over 15% of them seen only once.

This receptor was identified in a young woman with Graves' hyperthyroidism. The specimen sequenced was blood. The chain combines TRBV6-2 or TRBV6-3 with TRBJ2-1; D remains ambiguous. The CDR3 DNA sequence: TGTGCCAGCAGTTACTCGGCTGGCGGTGAGCAGTTCTTC. This gives the protein CASSYSAGGEQFF.